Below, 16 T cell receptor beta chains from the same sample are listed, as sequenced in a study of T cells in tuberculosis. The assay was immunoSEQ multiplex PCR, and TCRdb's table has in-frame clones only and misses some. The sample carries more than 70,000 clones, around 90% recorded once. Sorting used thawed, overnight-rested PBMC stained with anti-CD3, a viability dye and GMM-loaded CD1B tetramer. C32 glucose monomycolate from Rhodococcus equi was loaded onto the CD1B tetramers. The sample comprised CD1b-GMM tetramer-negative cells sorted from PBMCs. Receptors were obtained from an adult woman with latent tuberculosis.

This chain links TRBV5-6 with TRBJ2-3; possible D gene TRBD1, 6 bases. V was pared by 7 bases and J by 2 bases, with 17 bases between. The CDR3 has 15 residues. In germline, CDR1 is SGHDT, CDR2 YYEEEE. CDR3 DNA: TGTGCCAGCGCAGAGGACAGACTTTACACAGATACGCAGTATTTT. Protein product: CASAEDRLYTDTQYF.

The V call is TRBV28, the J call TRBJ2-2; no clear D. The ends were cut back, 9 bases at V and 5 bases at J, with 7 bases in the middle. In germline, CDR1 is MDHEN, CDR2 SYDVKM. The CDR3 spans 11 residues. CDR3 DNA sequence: TGTGCCAGTAGCCCAACCGGGGAGCTGTTTTTT. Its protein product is CASSPTGELFF.

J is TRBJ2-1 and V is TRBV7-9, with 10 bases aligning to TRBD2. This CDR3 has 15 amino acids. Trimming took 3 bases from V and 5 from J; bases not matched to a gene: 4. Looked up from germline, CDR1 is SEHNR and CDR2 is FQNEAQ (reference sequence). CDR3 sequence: CASSFRTSGHNEQFF. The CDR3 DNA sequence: TGTGCCAGCAGCTTCCGGACTAGCGGCCACAATGAGCAGTTCTTC.

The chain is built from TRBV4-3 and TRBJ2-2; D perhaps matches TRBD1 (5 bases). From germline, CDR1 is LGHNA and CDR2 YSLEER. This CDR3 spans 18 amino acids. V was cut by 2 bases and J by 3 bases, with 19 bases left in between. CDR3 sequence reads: CASSQTHPTGFHTGELFF. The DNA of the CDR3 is TGCGCCAGCAGCCAAACGCACCCAACAGGATTCCACACCGGGGAGCTGTTTTTT.

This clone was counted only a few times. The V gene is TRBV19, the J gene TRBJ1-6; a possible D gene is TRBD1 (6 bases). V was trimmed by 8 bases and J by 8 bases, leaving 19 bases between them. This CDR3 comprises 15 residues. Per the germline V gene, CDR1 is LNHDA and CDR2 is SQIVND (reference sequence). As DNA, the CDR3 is TGTGCCAGTTCCAAAAGCCGGGACATGGATTCACCCCTCCACTTT. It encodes CASSKSRDMDSPLHF.

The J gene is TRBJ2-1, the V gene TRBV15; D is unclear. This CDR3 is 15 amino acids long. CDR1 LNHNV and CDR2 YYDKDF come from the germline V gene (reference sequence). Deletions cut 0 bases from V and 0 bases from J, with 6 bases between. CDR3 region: CATSRDPSSYNEQFF. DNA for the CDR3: TGTGCCACCAGCAGAGACCCGAGCTCCTACAATGAGCAGTTCTTC.

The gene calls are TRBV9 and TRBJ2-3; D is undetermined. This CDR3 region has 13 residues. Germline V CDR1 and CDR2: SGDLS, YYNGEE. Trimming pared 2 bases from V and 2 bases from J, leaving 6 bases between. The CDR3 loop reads CASSVGLTDTQYF. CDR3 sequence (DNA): TGTGCCAGCAGCGTTGGCCTCACAGATACGCAGTATTTT.

In DNA, the CDR3 is TGTGCCAGCAGCTTCCGGCTAGCGGGGCTCACCGGGGAGCTGTTTTTT. Its translation is CASSFRLAGLTGELFF. The J gene is TRBJ2-2, the V gene TRBV11-3; 9 bases align to TRBD2. This CDR3 contains 16 residues. The germline gives CDR1 SGHNT, CDR2 YENEEA. Losses at the gene ends were 3 bases for V and 4 bases for J; bases not matched to a gene: 6.

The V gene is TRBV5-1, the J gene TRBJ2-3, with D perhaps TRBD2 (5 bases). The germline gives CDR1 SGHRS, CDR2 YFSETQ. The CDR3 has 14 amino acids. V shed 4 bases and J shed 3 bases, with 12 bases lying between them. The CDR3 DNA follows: TGCGCCAGCAGCCCCGGGGAAGGTACAGATACGCAGTATTTT. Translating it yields CASSPGEGTDTQYF.

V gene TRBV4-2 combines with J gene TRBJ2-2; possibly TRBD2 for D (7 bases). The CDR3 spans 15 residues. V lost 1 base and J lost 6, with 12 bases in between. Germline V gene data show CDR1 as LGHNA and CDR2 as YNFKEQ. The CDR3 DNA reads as TGTGCCAGCAGCCAAGTGAGGGGGGGCCCCGGGGAGCTGTTTTTT. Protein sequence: CASSQVRGGPGELFF.

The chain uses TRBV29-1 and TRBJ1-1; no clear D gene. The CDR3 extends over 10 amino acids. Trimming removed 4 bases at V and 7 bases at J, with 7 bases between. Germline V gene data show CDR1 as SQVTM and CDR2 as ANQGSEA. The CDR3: CSVVVYEAFF. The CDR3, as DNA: TGCAGCGTTGTCGTCTATGAAGCTTTCTTT. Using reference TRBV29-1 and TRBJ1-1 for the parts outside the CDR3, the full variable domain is SAVISQKPSRDICQRGTSLTIQCQVDSQVTMMFWYRQQPGQSLTLIATANQGSEATYESGFVIDKFPISRPNLTFSTLTVSNMSPEDSSIYLCSVVVYEAFFGQGTRLTVV.

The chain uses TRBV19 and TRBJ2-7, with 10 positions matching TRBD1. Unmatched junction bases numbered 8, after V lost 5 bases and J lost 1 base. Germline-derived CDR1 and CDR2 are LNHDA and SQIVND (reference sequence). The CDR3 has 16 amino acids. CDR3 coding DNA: TGTGCCAGTAGTGCAAGCCGGGACAGGGGATCCTACGAGCAGTACTTC. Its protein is CASSASRDRGSYEQYF.

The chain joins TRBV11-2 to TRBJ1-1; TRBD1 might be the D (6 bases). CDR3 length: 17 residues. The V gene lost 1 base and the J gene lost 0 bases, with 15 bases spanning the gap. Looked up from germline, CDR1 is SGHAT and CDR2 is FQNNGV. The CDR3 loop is CASSLVGGGPMNTEAFF. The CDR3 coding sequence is TGTGCCAGCAGCTTAGTGGGTGGGGGCCCCATGAACACTGAAGCTTTCTTT.

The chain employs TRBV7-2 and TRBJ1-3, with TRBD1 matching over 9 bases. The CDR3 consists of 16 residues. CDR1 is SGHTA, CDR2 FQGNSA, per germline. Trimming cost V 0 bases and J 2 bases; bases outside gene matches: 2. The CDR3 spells CASSLAGQGTGNTIYF. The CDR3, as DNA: TGTGCCAGCAGCTTAGCGGGACAGGGAACTGGAAACACCATATATTTT.

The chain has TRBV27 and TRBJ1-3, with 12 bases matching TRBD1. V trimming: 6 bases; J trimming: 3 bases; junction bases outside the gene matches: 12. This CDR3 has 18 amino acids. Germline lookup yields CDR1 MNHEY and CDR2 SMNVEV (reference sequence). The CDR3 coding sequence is TGTGCCAGCAGGACGGGACCGGGACAGGGGGCTTATGGAAACACCATATATTTT. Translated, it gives CASRTGPGQGAYGNTIYF.

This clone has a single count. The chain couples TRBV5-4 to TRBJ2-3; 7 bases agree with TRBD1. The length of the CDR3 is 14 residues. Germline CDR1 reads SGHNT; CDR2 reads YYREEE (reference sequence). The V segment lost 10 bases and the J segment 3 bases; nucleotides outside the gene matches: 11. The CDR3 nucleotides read TGTGCCGGGGCAGGGGGATTGGGTACAGATACGCAGTATTTT. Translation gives CAGAGGLGTDTQYF.